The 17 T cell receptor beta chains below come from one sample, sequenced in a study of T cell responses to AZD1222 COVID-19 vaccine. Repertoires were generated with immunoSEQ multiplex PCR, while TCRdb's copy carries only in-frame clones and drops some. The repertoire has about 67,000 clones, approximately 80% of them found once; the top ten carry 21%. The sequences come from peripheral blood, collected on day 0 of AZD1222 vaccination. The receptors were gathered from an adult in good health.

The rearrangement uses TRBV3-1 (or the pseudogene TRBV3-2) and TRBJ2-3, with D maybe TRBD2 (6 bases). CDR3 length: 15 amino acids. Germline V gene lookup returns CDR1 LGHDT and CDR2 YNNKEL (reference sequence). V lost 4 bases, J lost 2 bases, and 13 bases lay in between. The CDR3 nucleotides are TGTGCCAGCAGCCTTCTAGCGACGAACACAGATACGCAGTATTTT. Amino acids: CASSLLATNTDTQYF.

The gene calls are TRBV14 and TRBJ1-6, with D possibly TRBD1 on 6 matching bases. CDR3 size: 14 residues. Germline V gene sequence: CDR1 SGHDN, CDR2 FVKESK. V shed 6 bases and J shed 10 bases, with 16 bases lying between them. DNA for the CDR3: TGTGCCAGCAGACTTAGGGGGTTGAGGTCACCCCTCCACTTT. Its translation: CASRLRGLRSPLHF.

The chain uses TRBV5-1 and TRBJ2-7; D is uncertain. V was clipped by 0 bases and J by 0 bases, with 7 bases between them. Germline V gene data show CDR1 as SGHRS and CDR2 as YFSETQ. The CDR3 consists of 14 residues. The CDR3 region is CASSLASTSYEQYF. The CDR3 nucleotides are TGCGCCAGCAGCTTGGCGAGTACCTCCTACGAGCAGTACTTC.

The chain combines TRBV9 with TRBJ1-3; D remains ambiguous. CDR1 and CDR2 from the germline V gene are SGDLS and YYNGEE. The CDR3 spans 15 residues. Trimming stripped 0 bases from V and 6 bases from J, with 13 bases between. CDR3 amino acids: CASSVEVYSKNTIYF. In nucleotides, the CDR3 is TGTGCCAGCAGCGTAGAAGTGTATTCAAAAAACACCATATATTTT.

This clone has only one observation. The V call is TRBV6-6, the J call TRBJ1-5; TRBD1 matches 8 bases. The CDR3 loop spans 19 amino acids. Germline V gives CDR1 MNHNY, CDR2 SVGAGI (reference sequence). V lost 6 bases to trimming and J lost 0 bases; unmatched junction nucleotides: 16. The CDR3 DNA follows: TGTGCCAGCAGCTCCTGGACAGGGAAAAACGTGGGTAGCAATCAGCCCCAGCATTTT. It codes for CASSSWTGKNVGSNQPQHF.

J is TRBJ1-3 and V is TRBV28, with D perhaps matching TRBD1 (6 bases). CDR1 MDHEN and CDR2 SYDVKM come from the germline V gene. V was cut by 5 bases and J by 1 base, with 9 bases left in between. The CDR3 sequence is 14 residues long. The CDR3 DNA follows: TGTGCCAGCAGTAAACAGGGATCTGGAAACACCATATATTTT. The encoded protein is CASSKQGSGNTIYF.

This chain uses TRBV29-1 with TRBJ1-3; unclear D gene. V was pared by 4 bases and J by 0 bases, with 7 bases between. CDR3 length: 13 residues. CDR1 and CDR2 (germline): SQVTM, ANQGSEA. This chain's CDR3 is CSVAGNSGNTIYF. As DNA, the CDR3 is TGCAGCGTTGCCGGCAACTCTGGAAACACCATATATTTT.

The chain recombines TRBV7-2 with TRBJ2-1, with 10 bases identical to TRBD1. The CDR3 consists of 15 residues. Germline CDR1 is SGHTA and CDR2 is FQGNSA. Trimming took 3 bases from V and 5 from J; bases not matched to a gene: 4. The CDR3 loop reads CASSFQGQGNNEQFF. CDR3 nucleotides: TGTGCCAGCAGCTTCCAGGGACAGGGGAACAATGAGCAGTTCTTC. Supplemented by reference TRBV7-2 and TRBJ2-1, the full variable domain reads GAGVSQSPSNKVTEKGKDVELRCDPISGHTALYWYRQSLGQGLEFLIYFQGNSAPDKSGLPSDRFSAERTGGSVSTLTIQRTQQEDSAVYLCASSFQGQGNNEQFFGPGTRLTVL.

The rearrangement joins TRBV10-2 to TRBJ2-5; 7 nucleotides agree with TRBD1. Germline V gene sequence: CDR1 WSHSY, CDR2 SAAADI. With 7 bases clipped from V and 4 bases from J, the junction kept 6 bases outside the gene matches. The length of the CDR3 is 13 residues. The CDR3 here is CASNRGEGETQYF. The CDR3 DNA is TGCGCCAGCAACAGGGGAGAAGGAGAGACCCAGTACTTC.

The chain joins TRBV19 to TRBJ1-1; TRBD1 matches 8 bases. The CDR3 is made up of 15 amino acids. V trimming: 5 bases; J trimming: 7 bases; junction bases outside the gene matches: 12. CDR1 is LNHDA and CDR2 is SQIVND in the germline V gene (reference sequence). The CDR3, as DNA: TGTGCCAGTAGTCTTTTCACTGCCGGGACAGGTGAAGCTTTCTTT. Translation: CASSLFTAGTGEAFF.

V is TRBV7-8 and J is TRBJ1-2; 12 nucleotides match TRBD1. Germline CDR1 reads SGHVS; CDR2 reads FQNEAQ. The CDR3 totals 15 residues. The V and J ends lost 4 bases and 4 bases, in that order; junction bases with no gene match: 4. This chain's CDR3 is CASSSGQGAGYGYTF. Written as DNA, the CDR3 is TGTGCCAGCAGCTCGGGACAGGGGGCTGGCTATGGCTACACCTTC.

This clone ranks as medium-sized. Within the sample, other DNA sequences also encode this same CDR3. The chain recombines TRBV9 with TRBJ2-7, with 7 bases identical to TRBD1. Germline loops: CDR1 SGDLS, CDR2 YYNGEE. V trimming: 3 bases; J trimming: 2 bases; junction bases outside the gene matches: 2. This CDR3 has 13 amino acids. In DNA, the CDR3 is TGTGCCAGCAGCGCCCAGGGGGCCTACGAGCAGTACTTC. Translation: CASSAQGAYEQYF.

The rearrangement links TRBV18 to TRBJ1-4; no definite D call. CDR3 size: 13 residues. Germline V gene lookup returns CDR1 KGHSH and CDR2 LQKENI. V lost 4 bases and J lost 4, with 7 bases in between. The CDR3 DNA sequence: TGTGCCAGCTCACGAGGTTTTAATGAAAAACTGTTTTTT. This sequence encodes CASSRGFNEKLFF.

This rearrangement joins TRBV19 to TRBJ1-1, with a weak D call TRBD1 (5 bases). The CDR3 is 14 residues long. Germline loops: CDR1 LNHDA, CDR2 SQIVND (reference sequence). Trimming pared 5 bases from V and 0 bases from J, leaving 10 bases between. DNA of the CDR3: TGTGCCAGTAGTCCCGGGACGGTGAACACTGAAGCTTTCTTT. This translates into CASSPGTVNTEAFF.

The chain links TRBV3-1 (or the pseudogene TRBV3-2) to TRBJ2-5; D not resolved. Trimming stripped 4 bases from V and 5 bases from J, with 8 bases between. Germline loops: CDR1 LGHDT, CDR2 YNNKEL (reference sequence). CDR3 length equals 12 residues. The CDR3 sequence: CASSLFTETQYF. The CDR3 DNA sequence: TGTGCCAGCAGCCTCTTCACGGAGACCCAGTACTTC.

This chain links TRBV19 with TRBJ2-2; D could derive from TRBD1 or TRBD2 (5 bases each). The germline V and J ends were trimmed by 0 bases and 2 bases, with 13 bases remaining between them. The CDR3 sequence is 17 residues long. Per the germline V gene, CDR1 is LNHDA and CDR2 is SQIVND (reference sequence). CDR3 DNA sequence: TGTGCCAGTAGTATAGAGCACGGGACGGCAAACACCGGGGAGCTGTTTTTT. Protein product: CASSIEHGTANTGELFF.

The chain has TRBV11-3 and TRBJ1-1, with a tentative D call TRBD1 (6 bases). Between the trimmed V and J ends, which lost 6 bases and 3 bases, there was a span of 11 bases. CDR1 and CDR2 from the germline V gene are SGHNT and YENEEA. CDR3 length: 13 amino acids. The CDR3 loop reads CASREGVHTEAFF. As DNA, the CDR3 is TGTGCCAGCAGGGAGGGGGTTCACACTGAAGCTTTCTTT.